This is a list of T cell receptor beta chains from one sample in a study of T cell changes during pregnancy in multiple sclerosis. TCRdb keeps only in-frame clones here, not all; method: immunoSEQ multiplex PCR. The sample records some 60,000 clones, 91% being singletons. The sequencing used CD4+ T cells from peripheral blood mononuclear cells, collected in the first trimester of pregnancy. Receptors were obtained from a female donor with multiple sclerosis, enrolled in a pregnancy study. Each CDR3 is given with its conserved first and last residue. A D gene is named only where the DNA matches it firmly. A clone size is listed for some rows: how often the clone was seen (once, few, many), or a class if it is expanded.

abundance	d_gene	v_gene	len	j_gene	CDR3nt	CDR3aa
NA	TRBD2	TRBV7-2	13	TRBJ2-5	TGTGCCAGCAGCGCCGGACTAGGGGAGACCCAGTACTTC	CASSAGLGETQYF
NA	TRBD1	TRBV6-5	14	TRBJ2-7	TGTGCCAGCAGTTACGACAGGGTGAGGGACGAGCAGTACTTC	CASSYDRVRDEQYF
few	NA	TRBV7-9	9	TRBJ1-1	TGTGCCAGCAGTTCTCAAGCTTTCTTT	CASSSQAFF
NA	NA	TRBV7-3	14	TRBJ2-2	TGTGCCAGCAGACCGGGGGCGAACACCGGGGAGCTGTTTTTT	CASRPGANTGELFF
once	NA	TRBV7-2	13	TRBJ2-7	TGTGCCAGCAGCTCTCAGGAGGCGGGGCAGCAGTACTTC	CASSSQEAGQQYF
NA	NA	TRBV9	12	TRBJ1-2	TGTGCCAGCAGCGTAGGACAGTTTGGCTACACCTTC	CASSVGQFGYTF
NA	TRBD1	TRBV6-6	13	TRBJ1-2	TGTGCCAGCAGTTTGGACAGGGGTCGAGGCTACACCTTC	CASSLDRGRGYTF
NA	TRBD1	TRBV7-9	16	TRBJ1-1	TGTGCCAGCAGTTTCCAACTGGGGACAGGTTATCGTGAAGCTTTCTTT	CASSFQLGTGYREAFF
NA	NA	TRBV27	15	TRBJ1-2	TGTGCCAGCAGCCAGACCATTGGACAGATCTATGGCTACACCTTC	CASSQTIGQIYGYTF
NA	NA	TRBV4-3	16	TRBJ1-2	TGCGCCAGCAGCCAAGATACGGTTCCGGGAACAGCTGGCTACACCTTC	CASSQDTVPGTAGYTF
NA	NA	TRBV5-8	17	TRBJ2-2	TGTGCCAGCCCCTCCCGCCCCAGGGAATGGAACACCGGGGAGCTGTTTTTT	CASPSRPREWNTGELFF
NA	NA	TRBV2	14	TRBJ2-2	TGTGCCAGCAGTGGAGTACTTTTCACCGGGGAGCTGTTTTTT	CASSGVLFTGELFF
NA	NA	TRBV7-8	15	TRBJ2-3	TGTGCCAGCAGCTTGAGGAGCTTCAACACAGATACGCAGTATTTT	CASSLRSFNTDTQYF
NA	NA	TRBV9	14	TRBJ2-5	TGTGCCAGCAGCGTATTACCGGACCAAGAGACCCAGTACTTC	CASSVLPDQETQYF
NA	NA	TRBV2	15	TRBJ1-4	TGTGCCAGCATTAGGAGGGGGGGAACTAAAGAAAAACTGTTTTTT	CASIRRGGTKEKLFF
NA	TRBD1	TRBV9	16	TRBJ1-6	TGTGCCAGCAGCCCCCGGACAGGGGCTTATAATTCACCCCTCCACTTT	CASSPRTGAYNSPLHF
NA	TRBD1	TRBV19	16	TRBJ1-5	TGTGCCAGTTGTAGGGACAGGGCCTATAGCAATCAGCCCCAGCATTTT	CASCRDRAYSNQPQHF
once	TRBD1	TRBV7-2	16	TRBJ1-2	TGTGCCAGCAGCTTAGCTCGGGACAGGGTTAACTATGGCTACACCTTC	CASSLARDRVNYGYTF
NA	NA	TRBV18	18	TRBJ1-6	TGTGCCAGCTCACCATCCCCTTTGGGGGCAGGGAACTCTTCACCCCTCCACTTT	CASSPSPLGAGNSSPLHF
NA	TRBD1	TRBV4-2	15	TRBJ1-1	TGTGCCAGCAGCCAAGAGGGGACAGGGGGCACTGAAGCTTTCTTT	CASSQEGTGGTEAFF
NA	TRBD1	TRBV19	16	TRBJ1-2	TGTGCCAGCGGACGACAGGGCGCGTCGGCTAACTATGGCTACACCTTC	CASGRQGASANYGYTF
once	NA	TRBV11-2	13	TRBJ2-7	TGTGCCAGCAGCCGCGGATTACCCTACGAGCAGTACTTC	CASSRGLPYEQYF
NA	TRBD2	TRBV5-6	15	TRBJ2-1	TGTGCCAGCAGATTACTAGCGGGGGGACAGAATGAGCAGTTCTTC	CASRLLAGGQNEQFF
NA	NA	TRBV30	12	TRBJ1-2	TGTGCCTGGAGTGGGGCCGGTTATGGCTACACCTTC	CAWSGAGYGYTF
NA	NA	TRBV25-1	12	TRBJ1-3	TGTGCCAGCAGTGTCTCCGGAAACACCATATATTTT	CASSVSGNTIYF
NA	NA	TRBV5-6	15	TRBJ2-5	TGTGCCAGCAGCTTGAAACGGGGAGGACAAGAGACCCAGTACTTC	CASSLKRGGQETQYF
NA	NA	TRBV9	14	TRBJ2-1	TGTGCCAGCAGCGTACACACAGGTTACAATGAGCAGTTCTTC	CASSVHTGYNEQFF
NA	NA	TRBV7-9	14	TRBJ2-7	TGTGCCAGCAGCTTTAGGGGGAGTTTGGACGAGCAGTACTTC	CASSFRGSLDEQYF
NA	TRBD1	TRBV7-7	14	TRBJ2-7	TGTGCTAGCAGCCCCGGGACAGGGGGAACCGAGCAGTACTTC	CASSPGTGGTEQYF
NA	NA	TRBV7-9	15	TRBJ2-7	TGTGCCAGCAGCTTGCGGGGACCGGGCTCCTACGAGCAGTACTTC	CASSLRGPGSYEQYF
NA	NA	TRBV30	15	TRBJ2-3	TGTGCCTGGAGTGTTCAAATACTAGGCACAGATACGCAGTATTTT	CAWSVQILGTDTQYF
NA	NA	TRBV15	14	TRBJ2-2	TGTGCCACCAGCGGTACTTACAACACCGGGGAGCTGTTTTTT	CATSGTYNTGELFF
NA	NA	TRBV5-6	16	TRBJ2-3	TGTGCCAGCAGCTCCCGGTATCCCGGGAGCTCAGATACGCAGTATTTT	CASSSRYPGSSDTQYF